These 25 T cell receptor beta chains originate from one sample sequenced in a study of T-cell reconstitution after alpha-beta-depleted transplantation in children. TCRbeta library construction was performed incorporating unique molecular identifiers. From the PCR reads, TCRdb called clonotypes with MiXCR, one entry per CDR3 protein. The sample lists 300,000 or so distinct CDR3 sequences, approximately 9.8% occurring once. The sample in question was PBMCs from the stem cell graft donor, obtained from the stem cell graft. The source of these receptors is a human donor who donated a stem cell graft to a child with SCID.

J is TRBJ1-5 and V is TRBV4-1, with TRBD1 matching 9 bases. J was trimmed by 8 bases and V by 4 bases; bases with no gene match: 6. Germline V CDR1 and CDR2: MGHRA, YSYEKL. This CDR3 contains 14 residues. In DNA form, the CDR3 reads TGCGCCAGCAGCCCGCGGGACAGGGTCGAGCCCCAGCATTTT. Protein sequence: CASSPRDRVEPQHF.

The table lists this clonotype with a few counts. CDR3 DNA sequence: TGTGCCAGCAGCTTGGCCATCCAGGGGGTTGGTGAAGCTTTCTTT. It specifies CASSLAIQGVGEAFF. The chain combines TRBV5-5 with TRBJ1-1, with 7 positions matching TRBD1. Germline V lookup: CDR1 SGHKS, CDR2 YYEKEE (reference sequence). Trimming removed 0 bases from V and 7 bases from J; junction bases left unmatched: 9. There are 15 residues in the CDR3.

This clonotype occurred a few times. This sequence joins TRBV19 and TRBJ1-2; TRBD1 might be the D (5 bases). Germline V gene data show CDR1 as LNHDA and CDR2 as SQIVND (reference sequence). The CDR3 is 12 amino acids. The ends were cut back, 7 bases at V and 7 bases at J, with 13 bases in the middle. DNA of the CDR3: TGTGCCAGTAACCGAGGGGTAGGTGGCTACACCTTC. Its translation: CASNRGVGGYTF. The full variable domain, its missing parts supplied by reference TRBV19 and TRBJ1-2, is DGGITQSPKYLFRKEGQNVTLSCEQNLNHDAMYWYRQDPGQGLRLIYYSQIVNDFQKGDIAEGYSVSREKKESFPLTVTSAQKNPTAFYLCASNRGVGGYTFGSGTRLTVV.

This clonotype was seen a few times. The V call is TRBV12-3 or TRBV12-4, the J call TRBJ1-3; no clear D. This CDR3 has 16 amino acids. V was cut by 6 bases and J by 0 bases, with 15 bases left in between. CDR3 nucleotides: TGTGCCAGCAGCTACAATATCGGGAGCTCTGGAAACACCATATATTTT. As protein: CASSYNIGSSGNTIYF.

This clonotype was counted only a few times. This chain connects TRBV4-2 to TRBJ2-7, with D possibly being TRBD2 (5 bases). The CDR3 is 15 residues long. Germline CDR1 and CDR2: LGHNA and YNFKEQ. V lost 4 bases to trimming and J lost 0 bases, with 13 bases between them. The DNA of the CDR3 is TGTGCCAGCAGCCCGAGGGAGCGGAGCTCCTACGAGCAGTACTTC. Encoded protein: CASSPRERSSYEQYF.

This clonotype has just a few counts. The chain carries TRBV12-3 or TRBV12-4 and TRBJ1-3, with a tentative D call TRBD1 (5 bases). The CDR3 runs 15 residues. V lost 7 bases and J lost 0, with 13 bases in between. The CDR3 spells CASKVPGYSGNTIYF. CDR3 in DNA: TGTGCCAGCAAAGTGCCAGGGTACTCTGGAAACACCATATATTTT.

The sample holds many counts of this clonotype. V usage is TRBV5-5 and J usage is TRBJ2-5; maybe TRBD2 (6 bases). The CDR3 is 15 residues long. The germline gives CDR1 SGHKS, CDR2 YYEKEE (reference sequence). Trimming cost V 3 bases and J 5 bases, with 17 bases left between them. The CDR3 region has the DNA TGTGCCAGCAGCTGGAGGGACCTGGAGATGGAGACCCAGTACTTC. Its protein product is CASSWRDLEMETQYF.

The J gene is TRBJ2-5, the V gene TRBV5-1, with TRBD1 matching 7 bases. Germline lookup yields CDR1 SGHRS and CDR2 YFSETQ. Trimming took 2 bases from V and 0 from J; bases not matched to a gene: 10. The CDR3 covers 17 residues. CDR3: CASSFTGRGQYQETQYF. The CDR3 DNA reads as TGCGCCAGCAGCTTTACCGGACGGGGACAGTACCAAGAGACCCAGTACTTC.

This clonotype was observed a handful of times. V and J are TRBV9 and TRBJ2-3; D ambiguous. This CDR3 is built from 16 residues. The germline gives CDR1 SGDLS, CDR2 YYNGEE. Deletions cut 0 bases from V and 0 bases from J, with 11 bases between. The CDR3 DNA follows: TGTGCCAGCAGCGTAGATGCGGTCCTAAGCACAGATACGCAGTATTTT. Its translation is CASSVDAVLSTDTQYF.

This clonotype has just a few counts. The gene calls are TRBV5-1 and TRBJ2-3, with D uncertain. Germline V lookup: CDR1 SGHRS, CDR2 YFSETQ. The CDR3 consists of 14 residues. V lost 0 bases and J lost 1, with 6 bases in between. This chain's CDR3 is CASSLDHGTDTQYF. The DNA of the CDR3 is TGCGCCAGCAGCTTGGATCACGGCACAGATACGCAGTATTTT.

J is TRBJ2-1 and V is TRBV12-3 or TRBV12-4; a possible D gene is TRBD2 (5 bases). The CDR3 length is 15 residues. V lost 5 bases and J lost 6, with 17 bases in between. CDR3 sequence: CASSISLAPSNEQFF. DNA of the CDR3: TGTGCCAGCAGTATATCGCTAGCCCCCTCCAATGAGCAGTTCTTC.

This clonotype has a handful of counts. The genes are TRBV7-2 and TRBJ1-6; perhaps TRBD1 as D (5 bases). Trimming left V 1 base short and J 3 bases short, with 10 bases between. This CDR3 has 16 amino acids. CDR1 SGHTA and CDR2 FQGNSA come from the germline V gene. CDR3 residues: CASSLGERGYNSPLHF. CDR3 coding DNA: TGTGCCAGCAGCTTAGGAGAGAGGGGCTATAATTCACCCCTCCACTTT. The full variable domain, in which reference TRBV7-2 and TRBJ1-6 provide the parts outside the CDR3, is GAGVSQSPSNKVTEKGKDVELRCDPISGHTALYWYRQSLGQGLEFLIYFQGNSAPDKSGLPSDRFSAERTGGSVSTLTIQRTQQEDSAVYLCASSLGERGYNSPLHFGNGTRLTVT.

This clonotype was counted ten times or more. V is TRBV6-2 or TRBV6-3 and J is TRBJ2-3; D might be TRBD2 (7 bases). V was pared by 3 bases and J by 5 bases, with 12 bases between. Germline CDR1 is MNHEY and CDR2 is SVGEGT. The CDR3 consists of 14 residues. For the CDR3, the DNA is TGTGCCAGCAGTTATGCGGGGGCCTTAGATACGCAGTATTTT. Its protein is CASSYAGALDTQYF.

As DNA, the CDR3 is TGTGCCAGCACCTATAGCGGGGGGCCTGACGGAGAGACCCAGTACTTC. Protein sequence: CASTYSGGPDGETQYF. The chain carries TRBV21-1 and TRBJ2-5; whether TRBD2, the table's D call, matches the DNA was not checked. TRBV21-1 is designated a pseudogene. The CDR3 totals 16 residues.

This clonotype was counted ten times or more. The chain uses TRBV5-1 and TRBJ2-7, with D hard to call. The ends were cut back, 7 bases at V and 2 bases at J, with 13 bases in the middle. The length of the CDR3 is 13 residues. Germline CDR1 and CDR2: SGHRS and YFSETQ. The CDR3 loop is CASGSIPTYEQYF. CDR3 in DNA: TGCGCCAGCGGGTCAATACCCACCTACGAGCAGTACTTC.

In its sample, this clonotype was seen many times. V and J are TRBV12-3 or TRBV12-4 and TRBJ1-1, with D tentatively TRBD1 (6 bases). The CDR3 has 14 amino acids. The germline V and J ends were trimmed by 3 bases and 1 base, with 9 bases remaining between them. The CDR3 region is CASSLSRGNTEAFF. CDR3 DNA sequence: TGTGCCAGCAGTTTGAGCAGGGGGAACACTGAAGCTTTCTTT.

The rearrangement uses TRBV5-1 and TRBJ2-5; D is undetermined. Germline V lookup: CDR1 SGHRS, CDR2 YFSETQ. V shed 0 bases and J shed 2 bases, with 11 bases lying between them. This CDR3 has 15 amino acids. The CDR3 coding sequence is TGCGCCAGCAGCTTGGAAACCAGCGTTCAAGAGACCCAGTACTTC. Its protein is CASSLETSVQETQYF.

There are a few counts of this clonotype. The V gene is TRBV5-1, the J gene TRBJ2-1; tentative D call: TRBD1 (6 bases). This CDR3 spans 13 amino acids. Looked up from germline, CDR1 is SGHRS and CDR2 is YFSETQ. Between the trimmed V and J ends, which lost 4 bases and 11 bases, there was a span of 16 bases. The CDR3 here is CASSLSTGTQQFF. The CDR3, as DNA: TGCGCCAGCAGCCTAAGTACCGGGACACAGCAGTTCTTC.

This clonotype was seen ten or more times. The gene calls are TRBV5-1 and TRBJ2-5, with D perhaps matching TRBD1 (5 bases). In germline, CDR1 is SGHRS, CDR2 YFSETQ. Trimming stripped 0 bases from V and 5 bases from J, with 8 bases between. CDR3 length: 13 residues. CDR3 protein: CASSLAGMETQYF. As DNA, the CDR3 is TGCGCCAGCAGCTTGGCAGGGATGGAGACCCAGTACTTC.

This clonotype was found many times. The chain joins TRBV20-1 to TRBJ1-3, with D unclear. CDR3 length: 12 amino acids. The germline CDR1 and CDR2 sequences are DFQATT and SNEGSKA (reference sequence). V was shortened by 6 bases and J by 4 bases, with 10 bases between the two germline ends. The DNA for the CDR3 is TGCAGTGCGCCGGGCGGGGGAAACACCATATATTTT. This translates into CSAPGGGNTIYF.

This rearrangement joins TRBV12-3 or TRBV12-4 to TRBJ2-5; D remains ambiguous. The CDR3 sequence is 13 residues long. V lost 5 bases, J lost 3 bases, and 10 bases lay in between. DNA for the CDR3: TGTGCCAGCAGTGCCTGGGGTGAAGAGACCCAGTACTTC. It is translated as CASSAWGEETQYF.

This clonotype has just a few counts. The chain has TRBV25-1 and TRBJ2-7; the match to TRBD2 covers 10 bases. The V gene's germline CDR1 is MGHDK and CDR2 SYGVNS. The ends lost 8 bases at V and 4 bases at J; junction bases unmatched: 5. The CDR3 totals 13 residues. CDR3 region: CASGLAERYEQYF. CDR3 DNA: TGTGCCAGCGGACTAGCGGAACGATACGAGCAGTACTTC.

The chain employs TRBV4-1 and TRBJ1-1, with D unclear. V lost 8 bases and J 8 bases, leaving 15 bases between the germline ends. There are 12 residues in the CDR3. CDR1 and CDR2 (germline): MGHRA, YSYEKL. The CDR3: CASAKFIEEAFF. CDR3 in DNA: TGCGCCAGCGCCAAATTTATTGAAGAAGCTTTCTTT.

This clonotype was counted ten times or more. The V gene is TRBV29-1, the J gene TRBJ2-3; 9 nucleotides line up with TRBD2. The germline V gene encodes CDR1 SQVTM and CDR2 ANQGSEA. The junction had 0 bases not matched to a gene; V was cut back by 4 bases and J by 1 base. The CDR3 contains 13 residues. CDR3: CSVGTSGTDTQYF. As DNA, the CDR3 is TGCAGCGTTGGGACTAGCGGCACAGATACGCAGTATTTT.

The chain recombines TRBV12-3 or TRBV12-4 with TRBJ2-5, with TRBD2 identical over 10 bases. V lost 6 bases, J lost 4 bases, and 8 bases stayed unmatched. This CDR3 has 15 residues. The CDR3 here is CASRLAASGGETQYF. The CDR3 bases are TGTGCCAGCAGACTCGCGGCTAGCGGGGGAGAGACCCAGTACTTC.